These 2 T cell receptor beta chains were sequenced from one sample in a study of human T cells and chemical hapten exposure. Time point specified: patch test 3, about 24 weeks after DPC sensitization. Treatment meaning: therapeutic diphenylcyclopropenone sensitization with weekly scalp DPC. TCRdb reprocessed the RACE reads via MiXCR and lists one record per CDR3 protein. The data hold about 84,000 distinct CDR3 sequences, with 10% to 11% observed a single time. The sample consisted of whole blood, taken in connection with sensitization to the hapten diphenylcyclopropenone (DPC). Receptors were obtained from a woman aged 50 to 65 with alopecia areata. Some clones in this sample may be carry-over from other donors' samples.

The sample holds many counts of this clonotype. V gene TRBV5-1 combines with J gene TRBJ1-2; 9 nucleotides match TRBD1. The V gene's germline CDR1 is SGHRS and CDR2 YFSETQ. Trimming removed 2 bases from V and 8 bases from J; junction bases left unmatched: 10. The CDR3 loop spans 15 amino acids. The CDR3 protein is CASSFNLGQGSGYTF. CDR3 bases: TGCGCCAGCAGCTTTAACCTTGGACAGGGGAGCGGCTACACCTTC.

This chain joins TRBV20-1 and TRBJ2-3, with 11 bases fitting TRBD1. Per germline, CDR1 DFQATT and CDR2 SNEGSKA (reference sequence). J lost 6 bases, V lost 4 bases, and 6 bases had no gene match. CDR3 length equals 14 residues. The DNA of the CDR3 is TGCAGTGCTAACCGGGACAGGGGGTTTGATACGCAGTATTTT. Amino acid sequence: CSANRDRGFDTQYF.